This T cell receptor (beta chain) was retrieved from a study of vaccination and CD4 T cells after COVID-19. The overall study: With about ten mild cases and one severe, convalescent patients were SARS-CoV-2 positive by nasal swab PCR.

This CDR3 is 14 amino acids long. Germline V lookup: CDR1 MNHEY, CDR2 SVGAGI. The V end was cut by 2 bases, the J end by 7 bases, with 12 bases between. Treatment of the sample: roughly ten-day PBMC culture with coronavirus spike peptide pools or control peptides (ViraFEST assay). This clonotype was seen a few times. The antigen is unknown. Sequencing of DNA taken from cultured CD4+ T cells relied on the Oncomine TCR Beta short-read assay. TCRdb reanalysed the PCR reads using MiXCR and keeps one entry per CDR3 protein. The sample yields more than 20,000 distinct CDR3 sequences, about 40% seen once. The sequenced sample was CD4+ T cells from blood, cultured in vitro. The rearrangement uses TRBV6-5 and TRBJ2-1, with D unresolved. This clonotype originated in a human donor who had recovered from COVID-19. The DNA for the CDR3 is TGTGCCAGCAGTTACACCGCGGTGTGGAATGAGCAGTTCTTC. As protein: CASSYTAVWNEQFF.